The rows below give T cell receptor beta chains drawn from one sample of a study of T cell repertoires in cytomegalovirus infection. TCRdb reanalysed the reads using MiXCR and keeps one entry per CDR3 protein. The sample includes around 900,000 distinct CDR3 sequences, approximately 31% of them seen just once. For these receptors, no antigen is known. The specimen was cultured CD8+ T cells from PBMCs, collected from culture after CMV antigen stimulation. Receptors were obtained from a human donor in good health (CMV status not recorded). Some clones in this sample may be carry-over from other donors' samples. CDR3s include the opening cysteine and the closing phenylalanine or tryptophan. The D gene is left open where the match is weak. Clone size is given for some rows only: seen once, a few or many times, or a class if the clone is expanded.

D	V	size	length	J	DNA	CDR3
TRBD1	TRBV9	once	17	TRBJ2-2	TGTGCCAGCAGCGTCTACGGACAGGGGCCAAGGACCGGGGAGCTGTTTTTT	CASSVYGQGPRTGELFF
-	TRBV20-1	-	14	TRBJ1-1	TGCAGTGCCGACCAATGGCAGAGAAACACTGAAGCTTTCTTT	CSADQWQRNTEAFF
-	TRBV2	few	15	TRBJ1-1	TGTGCCAGCAGTGATCTGGGGGGGCAGTTCACTGAAGCTTTCTTT	CASSDLGGQFTEAFF
TRBD1	TRBV14	-	13	TRBJ2-1	TGTGCCAGCAGCAGGACAGGCCACAATGAGCAGTTCTTC	CASSRTGHNEQFF
TRBD2	TRBV27	-	16	TRBJ2-1	TGTGCCAGCAGTATAACGGGACTAGTTTCCTACAATGAGCAGTTCTTC	CASSITGLVSYNEQFF
-	TRBV14	-	14	TRBJ2-5	TGTGCCAGCAGCACCCGACAGGAACAAGAGACCCAGTACTTC	CASSTRQEQETQYF
-	TRBV29-1	few	13	TRBJ2-7	TGCAGCGTTGAGGCCGAGGTTGACTACGAGCAGTACTTC	CSVEAEVDYEQYF
-	TRBV9	-	17	TRBJ1-4	TGTGCCAGCAGCCCGGGACGGATGGGGACAACTAATGAAAAACTGTTTTTT	CASSPGRMGTTNEKLFF
TRBD1	TRBV7-6	many	13	TRBJ2-7	TGTGCCAGCAGCTTAACAGGGGTCGACGAGCAGTACTTC	CASSLTGVDEQYF
-	TRBV29-1	-	14	TRBJ1-2	TGCAGCGTTGATTCTTCGGGAGCTAACTATGGCTACACCTTC	CSVDSSGANYGYTF
TRBD2	TRBV4-3	few	18	TRBJ2-1	TGCGCCAGCAGCCAAGTCGCTTCTTTAGCGGGGGGAAGCGATGAGCAGTTCTTC	CASSQVASLAGGSDEQFF
-	TRBV11-3	-	17	TRBJ2-1	TGTGCCAGCAGCTCGCACAAGGGGACGAGGGTCGACAATGAGCAGTTCTTC	CASSSHKGTRVDNEQFF
-	TRBV6-5	many	15	TRBJ1-1	TGTGCCAGCAGTTACTCGACCCAGGGAAACACTGAAGCTTTCTTT	CASSYSTQGNTEAFF
TRBD1	TRBV6-6	few	14	TRBJ1-1	TGTGCCAGCAGTCCCAGGACAGGGGATGCTGAAGCTTTCTTT	CASSPRTGDAEAFF
-	TRBV27	-	15	TRBJ1-2	TGTGCCAGCTCAAGCCGGGGGGGGGCGATCAGTGGCTACACCTTC	CASSSRGGAISGYTF
-	TRBV12-3/TRBV12-4	many	12	TRBJ1-1	TGTGCCAGCAGTTTGGGCAAACCTGAAGCTTTCTTT	CASSLGKPEAFF
TRBD1	TRBV7-9	few	14	TRBJ2-1	TGTGCCAGCAGCGCAGCACAGGGGAAGAATGAGCAGTTCTTC	CASSAAQGKNEQFF
-	TRBV7-2	-	15	TRBJ2-3	TGTGCCAGCAGCCTCTTCCGGGCCCGGACAGATACGCAGTATTTT	CASSLFRARTDTQYF
TRBD2	TRBV4-1	-	19	TRBJ2-2	TGCGCCAGCAGATCCACCGGGTCTAGCGGGGGCCATAACACCGGGGAGCTGTTTTTT	CASRSTGSSGGHNTGELFF
TRBD1	TRBV4-2	few	16	TRBJ1-2	TGTGCCAGCAGCCCCGCCATGGACAGGCCTGGGTATGGCTACACCTTC	CASSPAMDRPGYGYTF
TRBD2	TRBV10-3	many	17	TRBJ2-3	TGTGCCATCAGTGAGAGCCCCCAGCGGGGGGGGCCAGATACGCAGTATTTT	CAISESPQRGGPDTQYF
-	TRBV7-2	-	16	TRBJ2-1	TGTGCCAGCAGCTTAGAGGCGGTTTCGGGGTACAATGAGCAGTTCTTC	CASSLEAVSGYNEQFF
TRBD1	TRBV27	few	14	TRBJ2-5	TGTGCCAGCAGTCCCGGGACAGGGTCAGAGACCCAGTACTTC	CASSPGTGSETQYF
TRBD1	TRBV27	many	13	TRBJ1-1	TGTGCCAGCCGCGGACAGGGGGCTGGTGAAGCTTTCTTT	CASRGQGAGEAFF
-	TRBV12-3/TRBV12-4	few	14	TRBJ1-1	TGTGCCAGCAGTTTTGGACAGCCAAATGGTGAAGCTTTCTTT	CASSFGQPNGEAFF
TRBD2	TRBV5-6	few	19	TRBJ2-1	TGTGCCAGCAGCTTGGATCTAGCGGGGGGGCCTGGCCGAAACAATGAGCAGTTCTTC	CASSLDLAGGPGRNNEQFF
-	TRBV24-1	-	14	TRBJ1-5	TGTGTCACCAGTGATCTACAGGGAGTTCAGCCCCAGCATTTT	CVTSDLQGVQPQHF
-	TRBV12-3/TRBV12-4	-	17	TRBJ1-6	TGTGCCAGCAGTGCCCCATCGGACGTACTCTATAATTCACCCCTCCACTTT	CASSAPSDVLYNSPLHF
TRBD2	TRBV7-6	many	15	TRBJ2-1	TGTGCCAGCAGCCCTAGCGGGGGCAACGGGAATGAGCAGTTCTTC	CASSPSGGNGNEQFF
-	TRBV6-1	few	9	TRBJ2-1	TGTGCCATATCTACTGAGCAGTTCTTC	CAISTEQFF
-	TRBV10-2	-	15	TRBJ1-4	TGCGCCAGCCGCCCCACGAGGGGCGATAATGAAAAACTGTTTTTT	CASRPTRGDNEKLFF
-	TRBV6-1	few	13	TRBJ2-1	TGTGCCAGCAGTCCCCGACGGGACAATGAGCAGTTCTTC	CASSPRRDNEQFF
TRBD1	TRBV5-1	-	15	TRBJ1-1	TGCGCCAGCAGCGAACTCAGGGGGCCTTTTCCTGAAGCTTTCTTT	CASSELRGPFPEAFF
-	TRBV7-9	-	15	TRBJ2-5	TGTGCCAGCAGCACCGGGACTCCATCCCCAGAGACCCAGTACTTC	CASSTGTPSPETQYF
TRBD2	TRBV7-2	-	15	TRBJ2-3	TGTGCCAGCAGTGCCAGCGGGGGGGCGACGGATACGCAGTATTTT	CASSASGGATDTQYF
-	TRBV7-9	few	17	TRBJ2-1	TGTGCCAGCAGCTTAGTGAGCAGGGGTGGATCCTACAATGAGCAGTTCTTC	CASSLVSRGGSYNEQFF
TRBD1	TRBV27	once	18	TRBJ2-2	TGTGCCAGCAGCCCAACCGGGACAGGGGGCCCAAACACCGGGGAGCTGTTTTTT	CASSPTGTGGPNTGELFF
-	TRBV7-6	few	14	TRBJ1-4	TGTGCCAGCAGCTTAGAACTGGCACCCGATGATCTGTTTTTT	CASSLELAPDDLFF
-	TRBV7-9	few	16	TRBJ1-1	TGTGCCAGCAGCTTAGGACAGGCGGGCGGCAACACTGAAGCTTTCTTT	CASSLGQAGGNTEAFF
TRBD1	TRBV28	few	16	TRBJ2-1	TGTGCCAGCAGTTTATTCAGGGGGCCCCCCTACAATGAGCAGTTCTTC	CASSLFRGPPYNEQFF
TRBD1	TRBV5-4	-	12	TRBJ1-1	TGTGCCAGCAGGAGACAGGGGTCTGAAGCTTTCTTT	CASRRQGSEAFF
-	TRBV5-6	few	16	TRBJ1-3	TGTGCCAGCAGCCCGTCCGTGAGAGCCTCTGGAAACACCATATATTTT	CASSPSVRASGNTIYF
-	TRBV7-3	few	16	TRBJ2-3	TGTGCCAGCAGCTTAACGTTTGGGCAGGGGTGGGATACGCAGTATTTT	CASSLTFGQGWDTQYF
-	TRBV5-1	-	12	TRBJ2-7	TGCGCCAGCAGCTTGCGGGGCCCCGAGCAGTACTTC	CASSLRGPEQYF
-	TRBV27	-	16	TRBJ1-5	TGTGCCAGCAGTTTATCCCCGGGAGTTAGCAATCAGCCCCAGCATTTT	CASSLSPGVSNQPQHF
-	TRBV4-1	-	16	TRBJ1-4	TGCGCCAGCAGCCAGGGGGTTCGTGCAACTAATGAAAAACTGTTTTTT	CASSQGVRATNEKLFF
TRBD1	TRBV7-9	-	20	TRBJ1-5	TGTGCCAGCAGCTTTCAGGGCTGGGACAGGGGCCTTTATAGCAATCAGCCCCAGCATTTT	CASSFQGWDRGLYSNQPQHF
-	TRBV7-6	few	14	TRBJ1-2	TGTGCCAGCAGCACTCTCCCAGGGCATAATGGCTACACCTTC	CASSTLPGHNGYTF
-	TRBV5-1	few	12	TRBJ2-7	TGCGCCAGCAGCTACGAGGGGAGCGAGCAGTACTTC	CASSYEGSEQYF
-	TRBV27	-	15	TRBJ1-1	TGTGCCAGCAGTTCCGGGGGCTACTTGAACACTGAAGCTTTCTTT	CASSSGGYLNTEAFF
-	TRBV7-2	many	16	TRBJ1-3	TGTGCCAGCAGCTTATCGGGAATTCCCTCTGGAAACACCATATATTTT	CASSLSGIPSGNTIYF
-	TRBV4-3	few	16	TRBJ1-1	TGCGCCAGCAGCCAAGATCCCGTCGAACCGAACACTGAAGCTTTCTTT	CASSQDPVEPNTEAFF
TRBD1	TRBV4-1	-	15	TRBJ1-2	TGCGCCAGCAGCCAACGACAGGGGAGTAACTATGGCTACACCTTC	CASSQRQGSNYGYTF
TRBD1	TRBV9	few	16	TRBJ2-1	TGTGCCAGCAGCGGCCGTCGGGACAGAACTTACAATGAGCAGTTCTTC	CASSGRRDRTYNEQFF
-	TRBV19	-	14	TRBJ1-3	TGTGCCACCATCGAGAGGTCCTCTGGAAACACCATATATTTT	CATIERSSGNTIYF
-	TRBV6-1	-	13	TRBJ2-1	TGTGCCAGCGGACGAAAGGGGAGTAATGAGCAGTTCTTC	CASGRKGSNEQFF
-	TRBV6-5	few	15	TRBJ2-5	TGTGCCAGCAGTTACTCGGGGGGATACGGAGAGACCCAGTACTTC	CASSYSGGYGETQYF
TRBD2	TRBV6-8	-	16	TRBJ2-5	TGTGCCAGCAGTTACGGAGCGGGGGGGTACCAAGAGACCCAGTACTTC	CASSYGAGGYQETQYF
-	TRBV5-5	-	18	TRBJ1-1	TGTGCCAGCAGCTTGTATTCTAGGATTGGCGTCATGAACACTGAAGCTTTCTTT	CASSLYSRIGVMNTEAFF
TRBD1	TRBV12-3/TRBV12-4	few	14	TRBJ1-6	TGTGCCAGCAGTTTAGGGCAGGGGGTAACACCCCTCCACTTT	CASSLGQGVTPLHF